The 4 T cell receptor beta chains listed next were all sequenced from one sample in a study of T cell repertoires in cytomegalovirus infection. TCRdb recomputed calls from the reads with MiXCR, one row per CDR3 protein. The repertoire consists of about 120,000 distinct CDR3 sequences, with 30% to 35% occurring once and the leading ten covering approximately 41%. Antigen specificity for these receptors is unknown. The material was CD8+ T cells from cultured PBMCs, obtained from culture after CMV antigen stimulation. The receptor set was obtained from a human donor in good health (CMV status not recorded). Some clones in this sample may be carry-over from other donors' samples.

There are many counts of this clonotype. A junction end diverges from the germline sequence, so it may reflect a read error. The chain combines TRBV7-6 with TRBJ2-3, with 11 bases identical to TRBD2. Germline V CDR1 and CDR2: SGHVS, FNYEAQ. The CDR3 extends over 15 amino acids. CDR3 nucleotide sequence: TGTGCTAGCAGCTTAGCGGGGGGGCCAACAGATACGCAGTATTTT. It encodes CASSLAGGPTDTQYF. Using reference TRBV7-6 and TRBJ2-3 for the parts outside the CDR3, the full variable domain is GAGVSQSPRYKVTKRGQDVALRCDPISGHVSLYWYRQALGQGPEFLTYFNYEAQQDKSGLPNDRFSAERPEGSISTLTIQRTEQRDSAMYRCASSLAGGPTDTQYFGPGTRLTVL.

At least ten counts were recorded for this clonotype. The chain couples TRBV18 to TRBJ1-2; D may be TRBD1 (5 bases). Trimming removed 2 bases from V and 1 base from J, with 11 bases in between. From germline, CDR1 is KGHSH and CDR2 LQKENI. The CDR3 loop spans 15 amino acids. CDR3 DNA: TGTGCCAGCTCACCAACAGGAGCTGATAACTATGGCTACACCTTC. Amino acids: CASSPTGADNYGYTF.

This rearrangement joins TRBV29-1 to TRBJ1-2; D may be TRBD1 (5 bases). The V and J ends lost 6 bases and 2 bases respectively, with 25 bases between them. The germline gives CDR1 SQVTM, CDR2 ANQGSEA. The CDR3 sequence is 17 residues long. CDR3 residues: CSVAGGTTTARNYGYTF. The CDR3 DNA follows: TGCAGCGTAGCTGGGGGGACTACGACAGCCCGGAACTATGGCTACACCTTC.

The genes are TRBV6-2 or TRBV6-3 and TRBJ2-7; D gene unclear. The CDR3 spans 14 residues. V lost 2 bases to trimming and J lost 0 bases, with 8 bases between them. Germline CDR1 is MNHEY and CDR2 is SVGEGT. The CDR3 DNA reads as TGTGCCAGCAGTTACGGCGGCCGCTCCTACGAGCAGTACTTC. It encodes CASSYGGRSYEQYF.